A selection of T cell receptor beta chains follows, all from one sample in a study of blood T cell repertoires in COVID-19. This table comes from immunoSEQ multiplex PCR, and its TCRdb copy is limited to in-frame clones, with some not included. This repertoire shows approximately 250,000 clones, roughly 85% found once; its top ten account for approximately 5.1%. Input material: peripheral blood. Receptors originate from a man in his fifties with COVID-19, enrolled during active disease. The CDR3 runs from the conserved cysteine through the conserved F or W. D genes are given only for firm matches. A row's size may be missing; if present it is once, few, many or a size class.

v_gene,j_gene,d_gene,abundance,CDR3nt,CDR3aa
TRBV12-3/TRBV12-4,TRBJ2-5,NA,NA,TGTGCCAGCAGTTTGAGCGGGGAGACCCAGTACTTC,CASSLSGETQYF
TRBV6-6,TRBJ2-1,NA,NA,TGTGCCAGCAGTTACTCCAGGGCACGCTCCTACAATGAGCAGTTCTTC,CASSYSRARSYNEQFF
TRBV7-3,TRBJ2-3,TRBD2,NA,TGTGCCAGCAGCGCCCTAGCGGCGAGAGATACGCAGTATTTT,CASSALAARDTQYF
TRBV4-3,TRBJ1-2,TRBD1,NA,TGCGCCAGCAGCCAAGAGGAATACAGGGGTGACTATGGCTACACCTTC,CASSQEEYRGDYGYTF
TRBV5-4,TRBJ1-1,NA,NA,TGTGCCAGCAGCCTGCCGGACAGAGCGAACACTGAAGCTTTCTTT,CASSLPDRANTEAFF
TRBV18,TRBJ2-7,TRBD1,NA,TGTGCCAGCTCACCCTCCGGACAGGGGGTGGGCTACGAGCAGTACTTC,CASSPSGQGVGYEQYF
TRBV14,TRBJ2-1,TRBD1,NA,TGTGCCAGCAGCCCGGGACAGTCCTACAATGAGCAGTTCTTC,CASSPGQSYNEQFF
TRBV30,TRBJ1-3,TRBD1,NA,TGTGCCTGGAGCCCACATTGGACAGGGGGTGGAAACACCATATATTTT,CAWSPHWTGGGNTIYF
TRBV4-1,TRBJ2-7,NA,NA,TGCGCCAGCAGCCAAGACACTAACTACGAGCAGTACTTC,CASSQDTNYEQYF
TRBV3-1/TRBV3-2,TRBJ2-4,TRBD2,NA,TGTGCCAGCAGCCCAGGCGGGGGGAAAGGCAAAAACATTCAGTACTTC,CASSPGGGKGKNIQYF
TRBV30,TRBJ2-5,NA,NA,TGTGCCTCAGGCGGGGGCTCTGAGACCCAGTACTTC,CASGGGSETQYF
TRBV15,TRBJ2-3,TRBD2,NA,TGTGCCACCAGCAGAGAAGGACTAGCCGTAGATACGCAGTATTTT,CATSREGLAVDTQYF
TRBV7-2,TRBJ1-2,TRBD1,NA,TGTGCCAGCAGCTTAATCCCCCGGACAGGGGGCAAGGATGGCTACACCTTC,CASSLIPRTGGKDGYTF
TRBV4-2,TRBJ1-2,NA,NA,TGTGCCAGCAGCCAAGCGGGTGGGGCTGACTATGGCTACACCTTC,CASSQAGGADYGYTF
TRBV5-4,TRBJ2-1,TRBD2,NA,TGTGCCAGCAGCTTGGCGACTAGCGGGGGGCACCGCTCCTACAATGAGCAGTTCTTC,CASSLATSGGHRSYNEQFF
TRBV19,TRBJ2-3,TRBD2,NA,TGTGCCAGTAGTATTCGGGCGGGGGGGACCTCATATACGCAGTATTTT,CASSIRAGGTSYTQYF
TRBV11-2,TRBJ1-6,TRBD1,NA,TGTGCCAGCAGCCAAGGCACAGGGGGTAATTCACCCCTCCACTTT,CASSQGTGGNSPLHF
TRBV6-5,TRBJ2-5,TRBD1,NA,TGTGCCAGCATGGGACAGATGGTTCAGGAGACCCAGTACTTC,CASMGQMVQETQYF
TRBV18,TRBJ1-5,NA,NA,TGTGCCAGCTCACTCAAGCCCGGCGCGGGGCCCCAGCATTTT,CASSLKPGAGPQHF
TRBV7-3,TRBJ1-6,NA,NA,TGTGCCAGCAGCCTAACCGGGGGTCAAGGATCACCCCTCCACTTT,CASSLTGGQGSPLHF
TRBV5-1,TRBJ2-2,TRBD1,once,TGCGCCAGCAGCTTGGCGACAGGGGCGAACACCGGGGAGCTGTTTTTT,CASSLATGANTGELFF
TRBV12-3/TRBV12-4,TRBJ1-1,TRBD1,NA,TGTGCCAGCACCCTAGACAGGGCCACTGAAGCTTTCTTT,CASTLDRATEAFF
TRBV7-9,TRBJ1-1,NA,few,TGTGCCAGCAGCTCCGGTCTGACCGGGATGAAGGCTTTCTTT,CASSSGLTGMKAFF
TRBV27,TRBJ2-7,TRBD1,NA,TGTGCCAGCGGGACAGTCTTCGAGCAGTACTTC,CASGTVFEQYF
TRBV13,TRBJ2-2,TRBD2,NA,TGTGCCAGCAGAACTCGCGGGGGGTACACCGGGGAGCTGTTTTTT,CASRTRGGYTGELFF
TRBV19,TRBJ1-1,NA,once,TGTGCCAGTAGCCAGGGGCTGAACACTGAAGCTTTCTTT,CASSQGLNTEAFF
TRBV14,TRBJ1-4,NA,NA,TGTGCCAGCAGCGAAGTTGGGGGCGCGAAACTGTTTTTT,CASSEVGGAKLFF